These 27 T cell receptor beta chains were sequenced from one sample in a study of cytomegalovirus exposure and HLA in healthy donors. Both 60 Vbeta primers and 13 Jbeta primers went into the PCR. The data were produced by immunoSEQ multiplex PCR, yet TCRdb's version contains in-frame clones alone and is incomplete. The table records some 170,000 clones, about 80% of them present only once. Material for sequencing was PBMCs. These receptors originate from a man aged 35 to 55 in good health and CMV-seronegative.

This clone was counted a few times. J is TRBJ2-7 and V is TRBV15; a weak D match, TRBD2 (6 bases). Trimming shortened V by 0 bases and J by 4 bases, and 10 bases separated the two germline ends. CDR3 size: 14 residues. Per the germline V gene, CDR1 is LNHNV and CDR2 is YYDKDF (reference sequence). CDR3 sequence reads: CATSRDPGGYEQYF. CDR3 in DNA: TGTGCCACCAGCAGAGATCCCGGGGGATACGAGCAGTACTTC.

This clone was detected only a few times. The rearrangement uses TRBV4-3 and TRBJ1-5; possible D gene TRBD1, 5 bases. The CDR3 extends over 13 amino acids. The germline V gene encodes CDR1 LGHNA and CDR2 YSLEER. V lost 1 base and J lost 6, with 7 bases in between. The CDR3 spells CASSQGRGQPQHF. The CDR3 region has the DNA TGCGCCAGCAGCCAAGGAAGGGGTCAGCCCCAGCATTTT.

The CDR3: CASSYQGSSYEQYF. The DNA of the CDR3 is TGTGCCAGCAGTTACCAGGGCAGTTCCTACGAGCAGTACTTC. V is TRBV6-5 and J is TRBJ2-7; the D gene is possibly TRBD1 (5 bases). V lost 2 bases and J 1 base, leaving 9 bases between the germline ends. Germline V gene data show CDR1 as MNHEY and CDR2 as SVGAGI. The CDR3 runs to 14 residues.

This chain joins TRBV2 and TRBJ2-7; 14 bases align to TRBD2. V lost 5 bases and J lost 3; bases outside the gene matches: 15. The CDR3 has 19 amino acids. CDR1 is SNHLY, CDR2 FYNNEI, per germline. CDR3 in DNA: TGTGCCAGCAGTAAAAGATTAGGGGGGACTAGCGGGAGTGGCTACGAGCAGTACTTC. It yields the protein CASSKRLGGTSGSGYEQYF.

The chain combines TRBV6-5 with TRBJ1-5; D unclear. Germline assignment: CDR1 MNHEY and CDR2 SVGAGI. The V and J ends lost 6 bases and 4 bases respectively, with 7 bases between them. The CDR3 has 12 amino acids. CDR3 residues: CASREGNQPQHF. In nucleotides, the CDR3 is TGTGCCAGCAGGGAGGGTAATCAGCCCCAGCATTTT.

DNA for the CDR3: TGTGCCAGCAGCCAAGACAGGCTCTATGGCTACACCTTC. This translates into CASSQDRLYGYTF. The gene calls are TRBV28 and TRBJ1-2; tentatively, D is TRBD1 (6 bases). The CDR3 contains 13 residues. The germline V gene encodes CDR1 MDHEN and CDR2 SYDVKM. The V and J ends lost 6 bases and 4 bases respectively, with 12 bases between them.

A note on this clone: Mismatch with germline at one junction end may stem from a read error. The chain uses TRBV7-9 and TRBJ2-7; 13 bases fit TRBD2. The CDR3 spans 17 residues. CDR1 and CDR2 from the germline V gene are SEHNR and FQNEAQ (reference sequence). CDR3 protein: CSSSLGGLAGVVYEQYF. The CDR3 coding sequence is TGTTCCAGCAGCTTAGGTGGACTAGCGGGAGTAGTATACGAGCAGTACTTC.

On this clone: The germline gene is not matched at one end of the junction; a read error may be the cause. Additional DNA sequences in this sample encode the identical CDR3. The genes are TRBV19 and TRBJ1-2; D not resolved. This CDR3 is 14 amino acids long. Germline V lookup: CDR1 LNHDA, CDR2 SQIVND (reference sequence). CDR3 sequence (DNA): TGCGCCAGTAACGCGGGGAGTTTTAACTATGGCTACACCTTC. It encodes CASNAGSFNYGYTF.

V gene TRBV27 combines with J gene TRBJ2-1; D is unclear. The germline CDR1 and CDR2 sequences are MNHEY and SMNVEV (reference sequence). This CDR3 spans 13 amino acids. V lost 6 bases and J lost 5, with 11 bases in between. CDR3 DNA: TGTGCCAGCAGCCCCCGCGGAAACAATGAGCAGTTCTTC. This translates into CASSPRGNNEQFF.

In nucleotides, the CDR3 is TGTGCCAGCAGCTTGGGGTCGGGATACTACGAGCAGTACTTC. Translating it yields CASSLGSGYYEQYF. The rearrangement links TRBV5-4 to TRBJ2-5, with D maybe TRBD2 (5 bases). The J call is in doubt because the DNA end fits TRBJ2-7 better. Germline assignment: CDR1 SGHNT and CDR2 YYREEE (reference sequence). This CDR3 comprises 14 residues.

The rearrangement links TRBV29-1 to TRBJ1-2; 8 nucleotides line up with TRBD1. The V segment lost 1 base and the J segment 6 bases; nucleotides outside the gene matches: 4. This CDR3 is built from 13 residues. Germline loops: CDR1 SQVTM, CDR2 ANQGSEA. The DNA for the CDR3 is TGCAGCGTTGAAGCCGACAGGGGAAATGGCTACACCTTC. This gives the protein CSVEADRGNGYTF.

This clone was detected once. Here the CDR3 reads CASSIQRRHGYTF. The DNA of the CDR3 is TGTGCCAGTAGTATTCAGCGGCGGCATGGCTACACCTTC. This chain joins TRBV19 and TRBJ1-2; the D is unclear. Germline V gene data show CDR1 as LNHDA and CDR2 as SQIVND (reference sequence). The V end was cut by 3 bases, the J end by 6 bases, with 11 bases between. This CDR3 is 13 amino acids long.

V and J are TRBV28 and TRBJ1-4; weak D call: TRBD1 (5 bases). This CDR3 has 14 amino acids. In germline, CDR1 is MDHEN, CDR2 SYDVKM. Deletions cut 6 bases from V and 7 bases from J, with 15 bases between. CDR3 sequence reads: CASRNSGSGEKLFF. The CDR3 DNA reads TGTGCCAGCAGGAATTCAGGGTCAGGTGAAAAACTGTTTTTT.

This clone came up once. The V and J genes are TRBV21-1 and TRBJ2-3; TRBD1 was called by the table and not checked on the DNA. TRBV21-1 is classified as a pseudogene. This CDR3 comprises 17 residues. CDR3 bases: TGTGCCAGCATCGCCCTAGAATGGGACAGGGGGACAGATACGCAGTATTTT. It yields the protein CASIALEWDRGTDTQYF.

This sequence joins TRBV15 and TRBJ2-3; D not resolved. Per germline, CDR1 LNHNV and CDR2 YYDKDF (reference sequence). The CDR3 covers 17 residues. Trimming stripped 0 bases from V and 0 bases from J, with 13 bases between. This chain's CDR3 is CATSRDIAYYSTDTQYF. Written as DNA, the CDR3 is TGTGCCACCAGCAGAGATATCGCCTACTATAGCACAGATACGCAGTATTTT.

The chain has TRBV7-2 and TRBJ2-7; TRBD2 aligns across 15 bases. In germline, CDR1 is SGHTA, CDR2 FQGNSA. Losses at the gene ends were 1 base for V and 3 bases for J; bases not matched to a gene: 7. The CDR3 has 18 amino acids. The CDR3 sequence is CASSLDGTSGRLDYEQYF. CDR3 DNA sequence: TGTGCCAGCAGCTTAGATGGGACTAGCGGGAGGTTGGACTACGAGCAGTACTTC.

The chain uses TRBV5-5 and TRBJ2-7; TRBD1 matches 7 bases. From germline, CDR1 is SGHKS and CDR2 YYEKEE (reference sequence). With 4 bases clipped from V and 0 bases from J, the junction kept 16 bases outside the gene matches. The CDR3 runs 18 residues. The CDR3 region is CASSKLLRDRLVSYEQYF. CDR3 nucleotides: TGTGCCAGCAGCAAGCTACTCCGGGACAGACTGGTCTCCTACGAGCAGTACTTC.

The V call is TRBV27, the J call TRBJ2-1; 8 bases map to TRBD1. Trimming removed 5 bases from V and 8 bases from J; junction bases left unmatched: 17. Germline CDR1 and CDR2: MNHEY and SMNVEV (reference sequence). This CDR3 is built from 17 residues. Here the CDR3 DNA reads TGTGCCAGCAGTCCCCTCCCGGACAGGGTTATCCTTTATGAGCAGTTCTTC. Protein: CASSPLPDRVILYEQFF.

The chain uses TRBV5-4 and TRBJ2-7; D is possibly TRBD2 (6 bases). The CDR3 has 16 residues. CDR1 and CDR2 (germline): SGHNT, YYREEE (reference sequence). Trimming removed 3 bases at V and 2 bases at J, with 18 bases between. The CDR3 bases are TGTGCCAGCAGCTGGGGCATGGGGGGAATAGCCTACGAGCAGTACTTC. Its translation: CASSWGMGGIAYEQYF.

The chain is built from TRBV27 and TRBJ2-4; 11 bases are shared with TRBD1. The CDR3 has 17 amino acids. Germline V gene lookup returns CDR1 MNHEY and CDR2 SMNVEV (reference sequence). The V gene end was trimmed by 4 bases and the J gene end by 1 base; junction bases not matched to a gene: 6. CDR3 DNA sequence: TGTGCCAGCAGTTCCCCAGGACAGGGGGCTGCCAAAAACATTCAGTACTTC. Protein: CASSSPGQGAAKNIQYF.

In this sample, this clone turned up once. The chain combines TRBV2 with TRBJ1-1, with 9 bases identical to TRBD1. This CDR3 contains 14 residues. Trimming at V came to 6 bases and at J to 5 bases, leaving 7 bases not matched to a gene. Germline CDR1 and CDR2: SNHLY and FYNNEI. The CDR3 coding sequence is TGTGCCAGCAGGGTAGACAGGGGGGGAACTGAAGCTTTCTTT. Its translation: CASRVDRGGTEAFF.

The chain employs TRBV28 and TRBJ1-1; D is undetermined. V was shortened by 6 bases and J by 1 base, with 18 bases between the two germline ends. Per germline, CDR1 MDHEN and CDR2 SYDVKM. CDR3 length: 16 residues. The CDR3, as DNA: TGTGCCAGCAGACTCCTTGGGGAGGGAGCGAACACTGAAGCTTTCTTT. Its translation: CASRLLGEGANTEAFF.

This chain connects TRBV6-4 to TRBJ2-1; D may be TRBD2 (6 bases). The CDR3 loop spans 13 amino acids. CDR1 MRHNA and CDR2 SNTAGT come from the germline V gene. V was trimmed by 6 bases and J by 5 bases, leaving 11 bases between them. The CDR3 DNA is TGTGCCAGCAGCGCGGGACCTAACAATGAGCAGTTCTTC. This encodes CASSAGPNNEQFF.

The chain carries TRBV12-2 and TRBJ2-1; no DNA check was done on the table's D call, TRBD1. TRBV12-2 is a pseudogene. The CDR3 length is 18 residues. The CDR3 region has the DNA TGTGCAAGTCGCTTTTTTCGATTCCGGGACAGGGGGTACAATGAGCAGTTCTTC. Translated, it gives CASRFFRFRDRGYNEQFF.

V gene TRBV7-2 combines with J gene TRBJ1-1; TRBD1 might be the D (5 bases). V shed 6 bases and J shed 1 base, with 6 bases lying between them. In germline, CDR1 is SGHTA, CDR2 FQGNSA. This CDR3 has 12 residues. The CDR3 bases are TGTGCCAGCAGAAGGGGGAACACTGAAGCTTTCTTT. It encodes CASRRGNTEAFF.

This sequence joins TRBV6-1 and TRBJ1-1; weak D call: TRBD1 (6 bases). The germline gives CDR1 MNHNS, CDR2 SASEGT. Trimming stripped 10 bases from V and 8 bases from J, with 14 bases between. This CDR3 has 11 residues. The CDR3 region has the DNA TGTGCCACCACGTCGGGGGGCGAAGCTTTCTTT. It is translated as CATTSGGEAFF.

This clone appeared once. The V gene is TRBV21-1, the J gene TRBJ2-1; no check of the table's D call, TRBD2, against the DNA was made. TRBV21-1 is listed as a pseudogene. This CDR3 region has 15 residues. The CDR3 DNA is TGTGCCAGCAGCATGGGACTAGCGGCCTACAATGAGCAGTTCTTC. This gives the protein CASSMGLAAYNEQFF.